This T cell receptor beta chain originates from a study of shared clonotypes between healthy human individuals. Study-wide points: Enrolling few donors narrowed the genetic and exposure-history diversity that was represented.

As concerns this clone: Its antigen remains unknown. Other DNA sequences in this sample translate to the same CDR3.

Sequencing was performed with immunoSEQ multiplex PCR; in TCRdb, only in-frame clones are kept and a portion is missing. The sample records more than 900,000 clones, around 78% being singletons. The V gene's germline CDR1 is SGHRS and CDR2 YFSETQ. The CDR3 has 15 residues. V was clipped by 0 bases and J by 0 bases, with 6 bases between them. V gene TRBV5-1 combines with J gene TRBJ2-2, with unresolved D. This TCR derives from a man in his late teens or twenties in good health. Some clones in this sample may be carry-over from other donors' samples. The material sequenced was memory CD4+ T cells from PBMCs. Subset given: CD45RA-negative fraction. This CDR3 is CASSLESPNTGELFF. The DNA for the CDR3 is TGCGCCAGCAGCTTGGAATCGCCGAACACCGGGGAGCTGTTTTTT.